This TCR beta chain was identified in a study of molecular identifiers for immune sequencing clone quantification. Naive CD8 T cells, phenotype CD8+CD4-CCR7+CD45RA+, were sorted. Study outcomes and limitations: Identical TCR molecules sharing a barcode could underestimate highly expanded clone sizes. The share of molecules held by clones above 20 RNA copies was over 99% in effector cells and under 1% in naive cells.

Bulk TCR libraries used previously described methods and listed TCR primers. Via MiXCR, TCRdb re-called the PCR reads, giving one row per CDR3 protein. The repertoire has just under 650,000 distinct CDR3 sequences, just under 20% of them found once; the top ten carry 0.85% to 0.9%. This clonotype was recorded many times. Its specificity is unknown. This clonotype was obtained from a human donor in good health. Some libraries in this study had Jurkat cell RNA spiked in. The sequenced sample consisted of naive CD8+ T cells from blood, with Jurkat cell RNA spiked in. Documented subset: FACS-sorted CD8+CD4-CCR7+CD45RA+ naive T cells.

The DNA of the CDR3 is TGTGCCAGCAGCTTAGGTAGCGGAGGAATCTACGAGCAGTACTTC. Translated: CASSLGSGGIYEQYF. The rearrangement joins TRBV7-2 to TRBJ2-7, with a weak D call TRBD2 (6 bases). Germline V gene lookup returns CDR1 SGHTA and CDR2 FQGNSA. This CDR3 region has 15 residues. Trimming removed 1 base from V and 3 bases from J, with 13 bases in between.